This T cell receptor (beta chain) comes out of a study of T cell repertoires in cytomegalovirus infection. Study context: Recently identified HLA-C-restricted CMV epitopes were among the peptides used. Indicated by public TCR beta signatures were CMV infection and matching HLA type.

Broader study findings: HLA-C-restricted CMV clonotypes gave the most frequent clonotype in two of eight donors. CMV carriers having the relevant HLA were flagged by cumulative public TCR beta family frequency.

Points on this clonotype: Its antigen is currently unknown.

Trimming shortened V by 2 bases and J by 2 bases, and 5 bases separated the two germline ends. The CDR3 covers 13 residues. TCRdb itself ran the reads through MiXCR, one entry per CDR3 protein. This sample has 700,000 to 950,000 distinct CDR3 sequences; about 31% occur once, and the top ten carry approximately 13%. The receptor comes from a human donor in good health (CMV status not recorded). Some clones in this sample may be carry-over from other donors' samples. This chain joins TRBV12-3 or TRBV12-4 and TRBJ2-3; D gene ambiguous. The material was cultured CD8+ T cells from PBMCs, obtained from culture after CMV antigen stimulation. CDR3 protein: CASSLTHTDTQYF. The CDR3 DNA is TGTGCCAGCAGTTTAACCCACACAGATACGCAGTATTTT.